One sample yielded the 27 T cell receptor beta chains listed below, sequenced in a study of T-cell reconstitution after alpha-beta-depleted transplantation in children. Using unique molecular identifiers, the investigators prepared the TCRbeta library. TCRdb ran MiXCR on the PCR reads and lists one entry per CDR3 protein. The profile shows some 240,000 distinct CDR3 sequences, 9.7% of them singletons. The sequenced sample was PBMCs from the stem cell graft donor, obtained from the stem cell graft. The origin of the receptors is a human donor who donated a stem cell graft to a child with SCID.

In this sample, this clonotype turned up many times. The V and J genes are TRBV9 and TRBJ1-6; TRBD1 is a possible D gene (5 bases). V was trimmed by 3 bases and J by 6 bases, leaving 16 bases between them. The CDR3 is 16 residues long. Germline loops: CDR1 SGDLS, CDR2 YYNGEE. CDR3 nucleotide sequence: TGTGCCAGCAGCGAGAGGGACGGGCGAATTAATTCACCCCTCCACTTT. This codes for CASSERDGRINSPLHF.

This clonotype was observed at least ten times. The CDR3 spells CATSIYRGNQPQHF. The CDR3, as DNA: TGTGCCACCAGCATATACAGGGGCAATCAGCCCCAGCATTTT. The chain combines TRBV15 with TRBJ1-5; D possibly corresponds to TRBD1 (6 bases). The V and J ends lost 4 bases and 2 bases respectively, with 9 bases between them. This CDR3 comprises 14 residues. Germline loops: CDR1 LNHNV, CDR2 YYDKDF (reference sequence).

The chain uses TRBV5-5 and TRBJ2-1; TRBD1 or TRBD2 may be the D gene (5 bases each). Germline V lookup: CDR1 SGHKS, CDR2 YYEKEE (reference sequence). The CDR3 is 13 residues long. The CDR3 sequence: CGSGSGEYNEQFF. In nucleotides, the CDR3 is TGTGGTTCAGGGAGCGGCGAATACAATGAGCAGTTCTTC.

This clonotype was recorded many times. The chain links TRBV12-3 or TRBV12-4 to TRBJ1-5; 7 bases match TRBD1. This CDR3 has 17 amino acids. V shed 1 base, J shed 6 bases, and the junction held 12 bases outside the gene matches. The CDR3 DNA reads as TGTGCCAGCAGTTTAGGAAAGGGTCAGGGGGTAGGTCAGCCCCAGCATTTT. Translation gives CASSLGKGQGVGQPQHF.

The chain uses TRBV7-8 and TRBJ2-1, with 7 positions matching TRBD2. Germline-derived CDR1 and CDR2 are SGHVS and FQNEAQ. The V segment lost 1 base and the J segment 0 bases; nucleotides outside the gene matches: 6. The CDR3 is made up of 17 amino acids. CDR3 region: CASSLGERGSSYNEQFF. The CDR3 coding sequence is TGTGCCAGCAGCTTAGGGGAGCGGGGAAGCTCCTACAATGAGCAGTTCTTC.

The chain recombines TRBV20-1 with TRBJ2-7, with 10 nucleotides matching TRBD2. The CDR3 extends over 15 amino acids. V was pared by 5 bases and J by 2 bases, with 9 bases of the junction left unmatched. Germline V gives CDR1 DFQATT, CDR2 SNEGSKA (reference sequence). The CDR3 coding sequence is TGCAGTGCTCCCCCCAGCGGGGGGGCCCCCTACGAGCAGTACTTC. Encoded protein: CSAPPSGGAPYEQYF.

This clonotype was counted many times. The CDR3, as DNA: TGTGCCAGCAGTTTGTTGACTTCGAACACCGGGGAGCTGTTTTTT. This sequence encodes CASSLLTSNTGELFF. V gene TRBV6-2 or TRBV6-3 combines with J gene TRBJ2-2; D unresolved. The V gene's germline CDR1 is MNHEY and CDR2 SVGEGT. The CDR3 runs 15 residues. V lost 4 bases and J lost 0, with 9 bases in between.

There are many counts of this clonotype. This chain joins TRBV3-1 and TRBJ2-5, with 8 positions matching TRBD2. The CDR3 runs to 15 residues. Per germline, CDR1 LGHDT and CDR2 YNNKEL (reference sequence). With 2 bases clipped from V and 4 bases from J, the junction kept 6 bases outside the gene matches. The CDR3: CASSQFAGGGETQYF. The CDR3 DNA sequence: TGTGCCAGCAGCCAATTTGCGGGGGGAGGAGAGACCCAGTACTTC.

In its sample, this clonotype was seen many times. V and J are TRBV6-4 and TRBJ2-2, with 7 nucleotides matching TRBD2. Germline V lookup: CDR1 MRHNA, CDR2 SNTAGT. Trimming at V came to 5 bases and at J to 1 base, leaving 4 bases not matched to a gene. This CDR3 comprises 15 residues. The CDR3 sequence: CASSPGLENTGELFF. CDR3 coding DNA: TGTGCCAGCAGTCCCGGACTAGAGAACACCGGGGAGCTGTTTTTT.

This clonotype was observed at least ten times. The chain carries TRBV12-3 or TRBV12-4 and TRBJ1-5; D is possibly TRBD1 (6 bases). Trimming took 3 bases from V and 5 from J, leaving 17 bases between them. The CDR3 extends over 16 amino acids. The CDR3: CASSFGYDRPHQPQHF. DNA for the CDR3: TGTGCCAGCAGTTTCGGTTATGACAGGCCTCATCAGCCCCAGCATTTT.

In this sample, this clonotype turned up a few times. The chain recombines TRBV29-1 with TRBJ2-5; 9 nucleotides agree with TRBD1. V trimming: 5 bases; J trimming: 5 bases; junction bases outside the gene matches: 6. The CDR3 has 13 residues. Germline V lookup: CDR1 SQVTM, CDR2 ANQGSEA. CDR3 sequence: CSVTGTGQETQYF. The CDR3 region has the DNA TGCAGCGTTACTGGGACAGGGCAGGAGACCCAGTACTTC.

In its sample, this clonotype was seen many times. The chain carries TRBV12-3 or TRBV12-4 and TRBJ1-6; D remains unclear. The CDR3 runs to 15 residues. V was trimmed by 8 bases and J by 9 bases, leaving 20 bases between them. This CDR3 is CASGTSLGSLSPLHF. The CDR3 DNA reads as TGTGCCAGCGGAACCTCACTGGGCAGCCTTTCACCCCTCCACTTT.

This clonotype has at least ten counts. J is TRBJ1-2 and V is TRBV20-1; D remains ambiguous. Germline CDR1 reads DFQATT; CDR2 reads SNEGSKA (reference sequence). This CDR3 has 11 amino acids. V was clipped by 5 bases and J by 4 bases, with 8 bases between them. In DNA, the CDR3 is TGCAGTGCTGAACGGCCCTATGGCTACACCTTC. Amino acid sequence: CSAERPYGYTF.

This clonotype came up many times. The gene calls are TRBV20-1 and TRBJ1-2; TRBD1 is a possible D gene (5 bases). The CDR3 length is 15 residues. Germline loops: CDR1 DFQATT, CDR2 SNEGSKA (reference sequence). V was trimmed by 6 bases and J by 7 bases, leaving 24 bases between them. CDR3 in DNA: TGCAGTGCAGATATCGGGGGGGAATTAGACCGTGGCTACACCTTC. It codes for CSADIGGELDRGYTF.

The rearrangement links TRBV5-1 to TRBJ1-1, with TRBD1 matching over 8 bases. J lost 3 bases, V lost 2 bases, and 12 bases had no gene match. Germline CDR1 reads SGHRS; CDR2 reads YFSETQ. This CDR3 has 17 residues. The CDR3 protein is CASSLYDWTGLDTEAFF. CDR3 coding DNA: TGCGCCAGCAGCTTATATGACTGGACAGGGTTGGACACTGAAGCTTTCTTT.

This clonotype was counted at least ten times. A junction end diverges from the germline sequence, so it may reflect a read error. CDR3 DNA sequence: TGTGCCAGCAGCCAAGATGTATGGGCAGAAGGGAACGCTGAAGCTTTCTTT. It is translated as CASSQDVWAEGNAEAFF. The chain uses TRBV3-1 and TRBJ1-1; no firm D call. Germline V gives CDR1 LGHDT, CDR2 YNNKEL (reference sequence). The CDR3 is 17 residues long.

This clonotype has more than one count but fewer than ten. The V and J genes are TRBV9 and TRBJ2-7; D ambiguous. V lost 4 bases to trimming and J lost 3 bases, with 11 bases between them. Germline V lookup: CDR1 SGDLS, CDR2 YYNGEE. The CDR3 runs to 13 residues. The CDR3 protein is CASSPGPLYEQYF. In DNA form, the CDR3 reads TGTGCCAGCAGCCCCGGCCCGCTCTACGAGCAGTACTTC.

This clonotype was picked up many times. The chain combines TRBV28 with TRBJ2-7; D is perhaps TRBD2 (5 bases). The CDR3 has 13 residues. With 4 bases removed from V and 3 bases from J, the gap between germline ends came to 10 bases. Looked up from germline, CDR1 is MDHEN and CDR2 is SYDVKM. CDR3 sequence: CASSSTTNYEQYF. In nucleotides, the CDR3 is TGTGCCAGCAGTTCGACTACTAACTACGAGCAGTACTTC.

This clonotype was observed at least ten times. The V call is TRBV20-1, the J call TRBJ2-2; tentative D call: TRBD2 (6 bases). Germline CDR1 is DFQATT and CDR2 is SNEGSKA (reference sequence). The CDR3 length is 14 residues. V lost 6 bases and J 1 base, leaving 12 bases between the germline ends. CDR3 in amino acids: CSAQRGGNTGELFF. The CDR3 bases are TGCAGTGCCCAGAGGGGAGGGAACACCGGGGAGCTGTTTTTT.

The chain carries TRBV20-1 and TRBJ1-1; tentatively, D is TRBD1 (6 bases). Trimming removed 0 bases from V and 7 bases from J, with 12 bases in between. Germline CDR1 reads DFQATT; CDR2 reads SNEGSKA (reference sequence). CDR3 length: 13 residues. The CDR3 DNA reads as TGCAGTGCTAGAGATGAGCAGGGGATTGAAGCTTTCTTT. The encoded protein is CSARDEQGIEAFF.

The sample holds many counts of this clonotype. The DNA for the CDR3 is TGCGCCAGCAGCGGATCCGGACAGACTGAAGCTTTCTTT. Residues: CASSGSGQTEAFF. The chain employs TRBV5-1 and TRBJ1-1, with D possibly matching TRBD1 (6 bases). CDR3 size: 13 residues. From germline, CDR1 is SGHRS and CDR2 YFSETQ. The V and J ends lost 4 bases and 5 bases respectively, with 12 bases between them.

This clonotype was counted ten times or more. V usage is TRBV5-1 and J usage is TRBJ1-1; no clear D gene. Germline V gene data show CDR1 as SGHRS and CDR2 as YFSETQ. The V gene lost 4 bases and the J gene lost 1 base, with 11 bases spanning the gap. The CDR3 is 14 residues long. CDR3 region: CASSPLMGNTEAFF. The CDR3 nucleotides are TGCGCCAGCAGCCCCCTCATGGGGAACACTGAAGCTTTCTTT.

This clonotype was recorded many times. The rearrangement uses TRBV7-2 and TRBJ1-2; possible D gene TRBD1, 5 bases. This CDR3 comprises 13 residues. The germline V and J ends were trimmed by 5 bases and 2 bases, with 9 bases remaining between them. Germline CDR1 is SGHTA and CDR2 is FQGNSA. CDR3 bases: TGTGCCAGCAGCCGCAGGGAAAACTATGGCTACACCTTC. Encoded protein: CASSRRENYGYTF. Full variable domain (remainder filled in from reference TRBV7-2 and TRBJ1-2): GAGVSQSPSNKVTEKGKDVELRCDPISGHTALYWYRQSLGQGLEFLIYFQGNSAPDKSGLPSDRFSAERTGGSVSTLTIQRTQQEDSAVYLCASSRRENYGYTFGSGTRLTVV.

This clonotype was observed a few times. This chain uses TRBV30 with TRBJ1-6; D not resolved. CDR1 is GTSNPN and CDR2 is SVGIG in the germline V gene (reference sequence). Deletions cut 4 bases from V and 0 bases from J, with 10 bases between. This CDR3 is built from 15 residues. The CDR3 nucleotides are TGTGCCTGGAATCGGAAGAGCTCCTATAATTCACCCCTCCACTTT. This codes for CAWNRKSSYNSPLHF. The whole variable domain, remainder taken from reference TRBV30 and TRBJ1-6, is SQTIHQWPATLVQPVGSPLSLECTVEGTSNPNLYWYRQAAGRGLQLLFYSVGIGQISSEVPQNLSASRPQDRQFILSSKKLLLSDSGFYLCAWNRKSSYNSPLHFGNGTRLTVT.

The CDR3 DNA sequence: TGCGCCAGCAGCTTGGCGGGGGGGTCCCCGCTTCCTTACGAGCAGTACTTC. Its protein product is CASSLAGGSPLPYEQYF. This chain uses TRBV5-1 with TRBJ2-7; TRBD2 agrees at 8 bases. This CDR3 has 17 amino acids. Germline values: CDR1 SGHRS, CDR2 YFSETQ. With 0 bases clipped from V and 4 bases from J, the junction kept 12 bases outside the gene matches.

There are many counts of this clonotype. This rearrangement joins TRBV12-3 or TRBV12-4 to TRBJ2-2; D is possibly TRBD2 (5 bases). V lost 8 bases and J lost 6, with 22 bases in between. The CDR3 consists of 16 residues. Here the CDR3 reads CASRDSGLLVPGELFF. As DNA, the CDR3 is TGTGCCAGCCGGGATTCGGGCCTGTTGGTCCCCGGGGAGCTGTTTTTT.

This clonotype was seen repeatedly, ten times or more. The chain combines TRBV7-3 with TRBJ2-3; 7 nucleotides line up with TRBD1. CDR3 size: 14 residues. Trimming at V came to 3 bases and at J to 2 bases, leaving 2 bases not matched to a gene. CDR1 and CDR2 (germline): SGHTA, FQGTGA. As DNA, the CDR3 is TGTGCCAGCAGCTTGAGGGGGCACACAGATACGCAGTATTTT. Translated: CASSLRGHTDTQYF. Based on the CDR3 plus reference TRBV7-3 and TRBJ2-3, the full variable domain is GAGVSQTPSNKVTEKGKYVELRCDPISGHTALYWYRQSLGQGPEFLIYFQGTGAADDSGLPNDRFFAVRPEGSVSTLKIQRTERGDSAVYLCASSLRGHTDTQYFGPGTRLTVL.